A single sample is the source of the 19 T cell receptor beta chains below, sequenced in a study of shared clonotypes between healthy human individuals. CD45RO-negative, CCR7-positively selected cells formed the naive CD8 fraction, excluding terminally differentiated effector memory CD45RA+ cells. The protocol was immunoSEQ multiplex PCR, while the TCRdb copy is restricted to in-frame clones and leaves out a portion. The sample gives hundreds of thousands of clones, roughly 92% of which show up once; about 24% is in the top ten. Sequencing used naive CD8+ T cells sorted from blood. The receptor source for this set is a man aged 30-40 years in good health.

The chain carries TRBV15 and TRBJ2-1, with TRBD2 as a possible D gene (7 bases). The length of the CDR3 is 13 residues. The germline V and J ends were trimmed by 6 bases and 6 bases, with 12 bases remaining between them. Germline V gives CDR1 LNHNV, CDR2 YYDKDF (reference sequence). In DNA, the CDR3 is TGTGCCACCAGGGGGGGGGCGCGCAATGAGCAGTTCTTC. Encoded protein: CATRGGARNEQFF.

CDR3 coding DNA: TGCAGCGTTGTTCGGCAGGGGGCCTTCTACGAGCAGTACTTC. Its translation: CSVVRQGAFYEQYF. The V and J genes are TRBV29-1 and TRBJ2-7, with 8 bases lining up with TRBD1. The CDR3 has 14 residues. Germline CDR1 SQVTM, CDR2 ANQGSEA. J was trimmed by 3 bases and V by 4 bases; bases with no gene match: 8.

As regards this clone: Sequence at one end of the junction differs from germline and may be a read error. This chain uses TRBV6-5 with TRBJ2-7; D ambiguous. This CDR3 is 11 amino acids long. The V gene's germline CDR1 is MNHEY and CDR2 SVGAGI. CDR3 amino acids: CASSNSYEQYF. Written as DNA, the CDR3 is TGTGCCAGCAGTAACTCCTACGAGCAGTACTTC.

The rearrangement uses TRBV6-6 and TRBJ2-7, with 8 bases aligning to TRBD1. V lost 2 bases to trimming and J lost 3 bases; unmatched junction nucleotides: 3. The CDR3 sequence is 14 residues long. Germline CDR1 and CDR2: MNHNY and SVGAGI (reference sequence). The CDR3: CASSYGQGSYEQYF. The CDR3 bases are TGTGCCAGCAGTTACGGACAGGGAAGCTACGAGCAGTACTTC.

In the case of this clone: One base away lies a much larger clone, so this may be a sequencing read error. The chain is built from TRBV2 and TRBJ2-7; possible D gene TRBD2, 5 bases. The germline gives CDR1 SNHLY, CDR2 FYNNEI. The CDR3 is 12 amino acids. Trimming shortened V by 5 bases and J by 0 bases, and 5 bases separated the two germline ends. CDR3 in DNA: TGTGCCAGCAGTACTAGCTCCTACGAGCAGTACTTC. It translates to CASSTSSYEQYF.

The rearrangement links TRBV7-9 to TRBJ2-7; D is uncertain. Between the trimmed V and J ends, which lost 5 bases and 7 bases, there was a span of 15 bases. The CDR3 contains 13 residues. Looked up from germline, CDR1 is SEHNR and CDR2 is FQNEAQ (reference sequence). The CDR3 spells CASSQNPSLEQYF. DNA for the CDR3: TGTGCCAGCAGCCAAAACCCGAGTCTAGAGCAGTACTTC.

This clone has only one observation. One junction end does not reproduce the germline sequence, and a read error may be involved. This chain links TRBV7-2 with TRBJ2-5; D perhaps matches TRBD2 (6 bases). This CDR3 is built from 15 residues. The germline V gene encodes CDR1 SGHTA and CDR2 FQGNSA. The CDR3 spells CASSLIKRVAEAQYF. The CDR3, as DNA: TGTGCCAGCAGCTTAATCAAGCGGGTAGCAGAGGCCCAGTACTTC.

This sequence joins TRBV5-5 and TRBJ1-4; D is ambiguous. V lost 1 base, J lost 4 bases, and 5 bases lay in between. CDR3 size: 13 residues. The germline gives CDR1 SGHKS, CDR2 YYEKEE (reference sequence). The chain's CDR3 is CASSLFINEKLFF. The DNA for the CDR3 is TGTGCCAGCAGCTTGTTCATTAATGAAAAACTGTTTTTT.

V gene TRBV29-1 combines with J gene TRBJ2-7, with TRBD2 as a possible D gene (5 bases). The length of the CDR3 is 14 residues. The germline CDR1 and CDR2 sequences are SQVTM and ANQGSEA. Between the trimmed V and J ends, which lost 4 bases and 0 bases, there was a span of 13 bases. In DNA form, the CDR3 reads TGCAGCGTTGGAAGCGGACGGAGCTCCTACGAGCAGTACTTC. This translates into CSVGSGRSSYEQYF.

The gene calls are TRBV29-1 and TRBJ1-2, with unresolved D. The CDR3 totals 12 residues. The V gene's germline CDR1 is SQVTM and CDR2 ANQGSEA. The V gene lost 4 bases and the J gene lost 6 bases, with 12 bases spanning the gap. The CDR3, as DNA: TGCAGCGTTGTCCGCCAGGACCATGGCTACACCTTC. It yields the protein CSVVRQDHGYTF.

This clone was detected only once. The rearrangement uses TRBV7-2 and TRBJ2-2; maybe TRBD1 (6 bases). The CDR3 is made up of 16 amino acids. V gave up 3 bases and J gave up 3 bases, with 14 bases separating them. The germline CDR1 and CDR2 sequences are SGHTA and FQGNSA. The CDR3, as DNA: TGTGCCAGCAGCTTTCCTTGGGGGCTGGACACCGGGGAGCTGTTTTTT. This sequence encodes CASSFPWGLDTGELFF.

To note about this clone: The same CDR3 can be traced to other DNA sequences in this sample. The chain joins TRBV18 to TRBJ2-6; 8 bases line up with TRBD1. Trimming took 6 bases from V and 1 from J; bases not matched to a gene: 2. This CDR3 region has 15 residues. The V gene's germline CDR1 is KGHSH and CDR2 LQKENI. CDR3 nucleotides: TGTGCCAGCTCCCGACAGGGGTCTGGGGCCAACGTCCTGACTTTC. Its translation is CASSRQGSGANVLTF.

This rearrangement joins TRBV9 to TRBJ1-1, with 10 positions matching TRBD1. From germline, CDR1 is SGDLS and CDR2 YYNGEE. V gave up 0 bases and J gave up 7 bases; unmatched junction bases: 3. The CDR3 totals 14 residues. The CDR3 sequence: CASSVGDRGIEAFF. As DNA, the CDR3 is TGTGCCAGCAGCGTAGGGGACAGGGGAATTGAAGCTTTCTTT.

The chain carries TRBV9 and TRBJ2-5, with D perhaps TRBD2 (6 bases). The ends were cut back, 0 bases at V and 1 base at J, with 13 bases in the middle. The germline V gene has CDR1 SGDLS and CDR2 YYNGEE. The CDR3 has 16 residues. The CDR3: CASSVGWDGSQETQYF. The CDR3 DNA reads TGTGCCAGCAGCGTAGGCTGGGACGGGAGCCAAGAGACCCAGTACTTC.

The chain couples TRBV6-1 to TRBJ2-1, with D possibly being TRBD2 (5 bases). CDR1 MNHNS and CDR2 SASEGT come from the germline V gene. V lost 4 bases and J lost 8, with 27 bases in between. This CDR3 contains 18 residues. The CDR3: CASSVSDSGPYLVDEQFF. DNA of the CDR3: TGTGCCAGCAGTGTTTCGGACTCTGGCCCGTACCTAGTGGATGAGCAGTTCTTC.

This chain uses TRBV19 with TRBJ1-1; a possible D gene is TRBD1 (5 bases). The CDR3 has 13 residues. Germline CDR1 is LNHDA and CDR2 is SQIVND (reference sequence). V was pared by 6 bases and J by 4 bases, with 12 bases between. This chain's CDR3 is CASSPRESTEAFF. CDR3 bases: TGTGCCAGTAGCCCCAGGGAGAGCACTGAAGCTTTCTTT.

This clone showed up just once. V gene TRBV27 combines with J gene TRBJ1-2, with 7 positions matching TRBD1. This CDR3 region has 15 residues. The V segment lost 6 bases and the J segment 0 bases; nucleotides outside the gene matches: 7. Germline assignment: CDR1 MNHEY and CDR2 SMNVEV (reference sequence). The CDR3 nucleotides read TGTGCCAGCAGGGCGGGGACAGTTGCTAACTATGGCTACACCTTC. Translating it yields CASRAGTVANYGYTF.

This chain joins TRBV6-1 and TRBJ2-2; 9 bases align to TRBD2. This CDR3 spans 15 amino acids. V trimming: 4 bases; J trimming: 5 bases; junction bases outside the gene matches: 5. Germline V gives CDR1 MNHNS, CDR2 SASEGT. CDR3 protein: CASSVRLAVTGELFF. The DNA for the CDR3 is TGTGCCAGCAGTGTTAGACTAGCGGTAACCGGGGAGCTGTTTTTT.

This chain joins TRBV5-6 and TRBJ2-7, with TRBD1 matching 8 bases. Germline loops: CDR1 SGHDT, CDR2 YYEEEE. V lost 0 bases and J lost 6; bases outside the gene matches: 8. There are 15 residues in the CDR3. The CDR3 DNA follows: TGTGCCAGCAGCTTGGACCCAGGGGGCGGTTTCGAGCAGTACTTC. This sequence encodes CASSLDPGGGFEQYF.